These 3 T cell receptor beta chains were all obtained from the same sample, sequenced in a study of T cells in Graves' hyperthyroidism and ophthalmopathy. TCR beta CDR3 sequences were amplified from RNA transcripts. Using the HTBI primer set, a first-round RT-PCR was run on the TCR CDR3. Via MiXCR, TCRdb re-called the multiplex PCR reads, giving one row per CDR3 protein. The data show about 620,000 distinct CDR3 sequences, about a sixth seen once. Sequenced: blood. The receptors come from a woman aged 30 to 39 with Graves' hyperthyroidism.

This clonotype was seen only a few times. The rearrangement links TRBV12-3 or TRBV12-4 to TRBJ2-2; unclear D gene. CDR3 length: 17 amino acids. Between the trimmed V and J ends, which lost 5 bases and 1 base, there was a span of 17 bases. The CDR3 reads CASSTRTRTKNTGELFF. CDR3 nucleotides: TGTGCCAGCAGTACTCGGACCCGGACCAAGAACACCGGGGAGCTGTTTTTT.

This clonotype was detected many times. The genes are TRBV5-1 and TRBJ2-5; 9 bases match TRBD2. The CDR3 covers 14 residues. With 2 bases clipped from V and 5 bases from J, the junction kept 4 bases outside the gene matches. The germline V gene has CDR1 SGHRS and CDR2 YFSETQ. The DNA of the CDR3 is TGCGCCAGCAGCTTAGCGGGAGGAGCTGAGACCCAGTACTTC. It is translated as CASSLAGGAETQYF.

This clonotype was seen many times. The gene calls are TRBV20-1 and TRBJ2-5, with 11 bases lining up with TRBD2. Germline V gene sequence: CDR1 DFQATT, CDR2 SNEGSKA (reference sequence). Unmatched junction bases numbered 7, after V lost 3 bases and J lost 4 bases. This CDR3 contains 15 residues. CDR3 loop: CSASELAGAGETQYF. The CDR3 DNA follows: TGCAGTGCTAGTGAACTAGCGGGAGCAGGAGAGACCCAGTACTTC.